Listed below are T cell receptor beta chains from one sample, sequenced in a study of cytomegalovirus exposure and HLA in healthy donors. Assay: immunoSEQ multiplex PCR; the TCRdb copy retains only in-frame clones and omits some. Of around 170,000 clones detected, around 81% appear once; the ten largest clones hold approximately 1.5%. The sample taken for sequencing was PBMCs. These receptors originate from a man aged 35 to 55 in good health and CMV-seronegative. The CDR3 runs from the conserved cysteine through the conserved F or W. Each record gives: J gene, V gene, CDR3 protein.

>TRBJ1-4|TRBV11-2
CASSPNRGGGEKLFF
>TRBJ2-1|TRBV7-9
CASRHATNNEQFF
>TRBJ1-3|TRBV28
CASSLLGLTPSSGNTIYF
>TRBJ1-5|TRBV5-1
CASVHWTGASNQPQHF
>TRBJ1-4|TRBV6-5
CASSYTGLDEKLFF
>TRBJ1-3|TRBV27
CARKEPGITGNTIYF
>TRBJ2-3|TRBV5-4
CASSFRLAGRGDTQYF
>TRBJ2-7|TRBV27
CASSLLGTSGNYEQYF
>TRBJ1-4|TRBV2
CASSGGDKGEKLFF
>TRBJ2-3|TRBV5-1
CASSLGQITDTQYF
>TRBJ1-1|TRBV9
CASSLGDGTEAFF
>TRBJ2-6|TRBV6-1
CAIRVAGANVLTF
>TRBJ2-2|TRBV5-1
CASRAGTGGTGELFF
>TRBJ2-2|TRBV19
CASSISGLDYSGTGELFF
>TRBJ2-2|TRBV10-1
CASSGPGSANTGELFF
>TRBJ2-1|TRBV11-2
CASSPRSGTGGNEQFF
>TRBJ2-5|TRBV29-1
CSVVGEGFQETQYF
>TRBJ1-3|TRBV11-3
CASSDPGLNTIYF
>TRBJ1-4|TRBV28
CASSPSTGGNEKLFF
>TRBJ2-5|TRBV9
CASSPSGTGEETQYF
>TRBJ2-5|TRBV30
CAWSGQEEETQYF
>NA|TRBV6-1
CASSERILQDYSYEQYF
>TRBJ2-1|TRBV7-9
CASSQASGTDNNEQFF
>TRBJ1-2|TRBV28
CAIAGNYGYTF